This is a list of T cell receptor beta chains from one sample in a study of regulatory T cells in long-lasting Graves disease. From the multiplex PCR reads, TCRdb called clonotypes with MiXCR, one entry per CDR3 protein. Here the sample spans some 250,000 distinct CDR3 sequences, approximately 20% being singletons. These data also featured in a second study, about T cells in Graves' hyperthyroidism and ophthalmopathy.

The source material was peripheral blood mononuclear cells (PBMCs), sampled at new diagnosis, from a patient treated with antithyroid drugs. All receptors come from a woman aged 25 to 39 with Graves disease. CDR3s include the opening cysteine and the closing phenylalanine or tryptophan. D genes are given only for firm matches. Not all rows give a size; the values are once, few, many and, for expanded clones, a class.

length: 16
D: .
J: TRBJ1-6
V: TRBV16
size: .
CDR3: CASGQSGGVVNSPLHF
DNA: TGTGCCAGCGGCCAATCGGGAGGGGTTGTGAATTCACCCCTCCACTTT

length: 14
D: .
J: TRBJ1-5
V: TRBV7-6
size: many
CDR3: CASSIGAQGQPQHF
DNA: TGTGCCAGCAGCATAGGGGCCCAGGGTCAGCCCCAGCATTTT

length: 16
D: TRBD1
J: TRBJ1-2
V: TRBV19
size: few
CDR3: CASSIRTGTGNYGYTF
DNA: TGTGCCAGTAGTATTCGAACCGGGACAGGAAATTATGGCTACACCTTC

length: 13
D: .
J: TRBJ1-2
V: TRBV27
size: many
CDR3: CASSSGRDYGYTF
DNA: TGTGCCAGCAGTTCCGGGAGGGACTATGGCTACACCTTC

length: 13
D: TRBD1
J: TRBJ1-4
V: TRBV10-3
size: many
CDR3: CATRIDREGKLFF
DNA: TGTGCCACACGGATCGACAGGGAAGGAAAACTGTTTTTT

length: 13
D: TRBD1
J: TRBJ1-1
V: TRBV20-1
size: many
CDR3: CSARRDRDTEAFF
DNA: TGCAGTGCTAGAAGGGACAGGGACACTGAAGCTTTCTTT

length: 15
D: .
J: TRBJ1-4
V: TRBV7-9
size: .
CDR3: CASSSPGRLNEKLFF
DNA: TGTGCCAGCAGCTCTCCGGGACGGTTGAATGAAAAACTGTTTTTT

length: 15
D: .
J: TRBJ2-6
V: TRBV2
size: many
CDR3: CASRTGRSGANVLTF
DNA: TGTGCCAGCAGAACGGGACGCTCTGGGGCCAACGTCCTGACTTTC

length: 14
D: .
J: TRBJ2-3
V: TRBV5-1
size: many
CDR3: CASSLFSEQDTQYF
DNA: TGCGCCAGCAGCTTATTCAGCGAGCAAGATACGCAGTATTTT

length: 12
D: .
J: TRBJ2-7
V: TRBV6-2/TRBV6-3
size: many
CDR3: CASRSPGSREYF
DNA: TGTGCCAGCCGCTCCCCTGGGTCCCGGGAGTACTTC

length: 14
D: .
J: TRBJ2-7
V: TRBV20-1
size: few
CDR3: CSARVRGTSYEQYF
DNA: TGCAGTGCTAGAGTTCGGGGGACCTCCTACGAGCAGTACTTC

length: 19
D: TRBD1
J: TRBJ1-1
V: TRBV20-1
size: many
CDR3: CSARDSPGQGTFSVTEAFF
DNA: TGCAGTGCTAGAGATTCTCCAGGACAGGGCACATTTTCGGTCACTGAAGCTTTCTTT

length: 14
D: .
J: TRBJ2-3
V: TRBV7-2
size: many
CDR3: CASSLSTSPDTQYF
DNA: TGTGCCAGCAGCTTATCGACTTCCCCTGATACGCAGTATTTT

length: 16
D: TRBD2
J: TRBJ2-7
V: TRBV7-8
size: many
CDR3: CASSLLEGLAGGEQYF
DNA: TGTGCCAGCAGCCTGCTTGAAGGACTAGCGGGGGGCGAGCAGTACTTC

length: 15
D: .
J: TRBJ2-1
V: TRBV7-2
size: many
CDR3: CASSLWGGGYNEQFF
DNA: TGTGCCAGCAGCTTATGGGGGGGCGGGTACAATGAGCAGTTCTTC

length: 15
D: TRBD1
J: TRBJ1-3
V: TRBV7-2
size: many
CDR3: CASSLIGTGQFTIYF
DNA: TGTGCCAGCAGCTTAATTGGGACAGGACAATTCACCATATATTTT

length: 19
D: TRBD1
J: TRBJ2-3
V: TRBV6-5
size: .
CDR3: CASSSHKGTGVHSTDTQYF
DNA: TGTGCCAGCAGTTCCCATAAGGGGACAGGGGTACATAGCACAGATACGCAGTATTTT

length: 14
D: .
J: TRBJ1-1
V: TRBV12-3/TRBV12-4
size: many
CDR3: CASSLGQGTTEAFF
DNA: TGTGCCAGCAGTTTAGGCCAGGGGACCACTGAAGCTTTCTTT

length: 15
D: .
J: TRBJ1-5
V: TRBV3-1
size: many
CDR3: CASSQMLDGNQPQHF
DNA: TGTGCCAGCAGCCAAATGTTGGATGGCAATCAGCCCCAGCATTTT

length: 13
D: TRBD1
J: TRBJ1-6
V: TRBV18
size: many
CDR3: CASSPGTDSPLHF
DNA: TGTGCCAGCTCACCCGGGACAGATTCACCCCTCCACTTT

length: 16
D: .
J: TRBJ1-5
V: TRBV20-1
size: many
CDR3: CSVERGVGSYNQPQHF
DNA: TGCAGTGTCGAAAGGGGCGTAGGCAGTTACAATCAGCCCCAGCATTTT

length: 15
D: TRBD2
J: TRBJ2-1
V: TRBV6-1
size: .
CDR3: CASSVLAGRYNEQFF
DNA: TGTGCCAGCAGTGTACTAGCGGGCCGGTACAATGAGCAGTTCTTC

length: 17
D: TRBD2
J: TRBJ2-5
V: TRBV7-2
size: many
CDR3: CASSLAFSGGALETQYF
DNA: TGTGCCAGCAGCTTAGCCTTTAGCGGGGGGGCCCTGGAGACCCAGTACTTC

length: 15
D: .
J: TRBJ2-7
V: TRBV2
size: many
CDR3: CASPRVGASSYEQYF
DNA: TGTGCCAGCCCTCGAGTGGGGGCGTCGTCCTACGAGCAGTACTTC

length: 12
D: .
J: TRBJ1-2
V: TRBV19
size: many
CDR3: CASSRGLNGYTF
DNA: TGTGCCAGTAGCCGCGGCCTCAATGGCTACACCTTC

length: 14
D: TRBD2
J: TRBJ2-1
V: TRBV7-2
size: .
CDR3: CASSLASGGHEQFF
DNA: TGTGCCAGCAGCTTAGCCAGCGGGGGGCATGAGCAGTTCTTC

length: 14
D: .
J: TRBJ1-3
V: TRBV5-1
size: many
CDR3: CASSLPNSGNTIYF
DNA: TGCGCCAGCAGCCTCCCTAACTCTGGAAACACCATATATTTT

length: 14
D: TRBD2
J: TRBJ2-3
V: TRBV5-1
size: many
CDR3: CASTGLAGTDTQYF
DNA: TGCGCCAGCACAGGACTAGCGGGCACAGATACGCAGTATTTT

length: 14
D: .
J: TRBJ2-5
V: TRBV20-1
size: .
CDR3: CSARDRMGKETQYF
DNA: TGCAGTGCTAGAGATCGAATGGGGAAGGAGACCCAGTACTTC

length: 14
D: TRBD2
J: TRBJ2-1
V: TRBV20-1
size: many
CDR3: CSLLSGLVFDEQFF
DNA: TGCAGTCTCCTTTCGGGACTAGTATTCGATGAGCAGTTCTTC

length: 17
D: .
J: TRBJ2-1
V: TRBV27
size: many
CDR3: CASSFGVGTSSYNEQFF
DNA: TGTGCCAGCAGTTTCGGCGTTGGGACCAGCTCCTACAATGAGCAGTTCTTC

length: 13
D: .
J: TRBJ1-1
V: TRBV20-1
size: many
CDR3: CSARMGGDTEAFF
DNA: TGCAGTGCTAGGATGGGGGGAGACACTGAAGCTTTCTTT

length: 17
D: TRBD1
J: TRBJ2-7
V: TRBV11-3
size: .
CDR3: CASSLGTYRGEDYEQYF
DNA: TGTGCCAGCAGCTTAGGCACCTACAGGGGCGAGGATTACGAGCAGTACTTC